This T cell receptor beta chain derives from a study of cytomegalovirus exposure and HLA in healthy donors. A multiplex PCR was run with 60 Vbeta primers and 13 Jbeta primers. The protocol was immunoSEQ multiplex PCR, while the TCRdb copy is restricted to in-frame clones and leaves out a portion. There are approximately 200,000 clones in the sample; approximately 80% occur only once, and around 1.4% lies in the top ten. Germline-derived CDR1 and CDR2 are SEHNR and FQNEAQ (reference sequence). The CDR3 contains 15 residues. V was cut by 1 base and J by 2 bases, with 9 bases left in between. The rearrangement uses TRBV7-9 and TRBJ2-1; perhaps TRBD1 as D (5 bases). This TCR was recovered from a girl between 5 and 17 years old in good health and CMV-seronegative. The sample taken for sequencing was PBMCs. CDR3 sequence (DNA): TGTGCCAGCAGCTTAGTGGCAGGGCCCTACAATGAGCAGTTCTTC. Translation gives CASSLVAGPYNEQFF.